The 9 T cell receptor beta chains given below trace back to one sample, sequenced in a study of Ad26.COV2.S vaccination and SARS-CoV-2 variants. Here immunoSEQ multiplex PCR was the method, and the copy in TCRdb shows in-frame clones only, minus some. The sample holds roughly 250,000 clones, approximately 88% seen once. Stated treatment: some 20 received Ad26.COV2.S at low or high dose, single or two shots; 5 received placebo; per-sample allocation not given. All samples were drawn on day 63, counting from the first vaccine or placebo injection. The sequences come from peripheral blood, collected in a trial of Ad26.COV2.S vaccine versus placebo. The origin of the receptors is a person between 18 and 60 years old who received the Ad26.COV2.S COVID-19 vaccine or a placebo.

The J gene is TRBJ2-1, the V gene TRBV27; D possibly corresponds to TRBD2 (6 bases). Germline CDR1 and CDR2: MNHEY and SMNVEV (reference sequence). The V end was cut by 3 bases, the J end by 6 bases, with 9 bases between. The CDR3 is 13 residues long. In DNA, the CDR3 is TGTGCCAGCAGTTTTGGGGGGATCAATGAGCAGTTCTTC. This gives the protein CASSFGGINEQFF.

This clone has a handful of counts. The chain links TRBV7-3 to TRBJ1-5; 7 nucleotides line up with TRBD1. CDR3 length: 14 residues. The germline CDR1 and CDR2 sequences are SGHTA and FQGTGA. Trimming took 4 bases from V and 4 from J; bases not matched to a gene: 4. CDR3 nucleotide sequence: TGTGCCAGCAGCTCCGACAGGGCTAATCAGCCCCAGCATTTT. Protein: CASSSDRANQPQHF. Using reference TRBV7-3 and TRBJ1-5 for the parts outside the CDR3, the full variable domain is GAGVSQTPSNKVTEKGKYVELRCDPISGHTALYWYRQSLGQGPEFLIYFQGTGAADDSGLPNDRFFAVRPEGSVSTLKIQRTERGDSAVYLCASSSDRANQPQHFGDGTRLSIL.

The V gene is TRBV19, the J gene TRBJ2-1; 11 bases map to TRBD2. The V and J ends lost 3 bases and 0 bases, in that order; junction bases with no gene match: 1. This CDR3 region has 16 residues. Germline-derived CDR1 and CDR2 are LNHDA and SQIVND (reference sequence). The CDR3 bases are TGTGCCAGTAGTATTAGCGGGGGGGCCTCCTACAATGAGCAGTTCTTC. Protein: CASSISGGASYNEQFF.

V gene TRBV7-8 combines with J gene TRBJ2-7; D possibly matches TRBD1 or TRBD2 (5 bases each). CDR1 and CDR2 (germline): SGHVS, FQNEAQ. The CDR3 is 14 residues long. V lost 3 bases and J 6 bases, leaving 15 bases between the germline ends. CDR3: CASSLGVEAGEQYV. CDR3 nucleotide sequence: TGTGCCAGCAGCTTGGGGGTGGAGGCAGGCGAGCAGTACGTC.

This CDR3 reads CASSNLVPGTGTYEQYF. DNA of the CDR3: TGTGCCAGCAGCAACTTAGTCCCCGGGACCGGCACCTACGAGCAGTACTTC. The chain couples TRBV7-6 to TRBJ2-7, with D perhaps being TRBD1 or TRBD2 (5 bases each). Germline V gives CDR1 SGHVS, CDR2 FNYEAQ. The V gene lost 5 bases and the J gene lost 2 bases, with 22 bases spanning the gap. CDR3 length equals 17 residues.

This clone was recorded only once. V gene TRBV3-1 (or the pseudogene TRBV3-2) combines with J gene TRBJ1-5; weak D call: TRBD1 (6 bases). This CDR3 is built from 15 residues. Germline CDR1 and CDR2: LGHDT and YNNKEL (reference sequence). V was trimmed by 1 base and J by 7 bases, leaving 14 bases between them. CDR3 sequence reads: CASSQGRGARQPQHF. The CDR3 coding sequence is TGTGCCAGCAGCCAAGGCCGGGGGGCCCGACAGCCCCAGCATTTT.

V gene TRBV3-1 (or the pseudogene TRBV3-2) combines with J gene TRBJ2-2, with D unclear. The ends were cut back, 2 bases at V and 9 bases at J, with 4 bases in the middle. Germline V lookup: CDR1 LGHDT, CDR2 YNNKEL (reference sequence). This CDR3 is built from 11 residues. The CDR3 protein is CASSQSWELFF. For the CDR3, the DNA is TGTGCCAGCAGCCAATCATGGGAGCTGTTTTTT.

The V gene is TRBV7-9, the J gene TRBJ2-5; no firm D call. V lost 4 bases to trimming and J lost 1 base, with 10 bases between them. This CDR3 is built from 14 residues. Germline CDR1 and CDR2: SEHNR and FQNEAQ (reference sequence). In nucleotides, the CDR3 is TGTGCCAGCAGCTACACAGAGATCCAAGAGACCCAGTACTTC. Residues: CASSYTEIQETQYF.

The chain combines TRBV9 with TRBJ2-3; 7 bases align to TRBD2. Germline-derived CDR1 and CDR2 are SGDLS and YYNGEE. The CDR3 is 19 amino acids. V trimming: 1 base; J trimming: 0 bases; junction bases outside the gene matches: 14. The CDR3 DNA follows: TGTGCCAGCAGCGTAAGAAAGGCTAGCGGAAGCCGGAGCACAGATACGCAGTATTTT. This gives the protein CASSVRKASGSRSTDTQYF.